The present entry profiles one TCR beta chain with its context. Its antigen is not identified. The data were obtained in a study of T cell responses to AZD1222 COVID-19 vaccine. At the level of the study: Second-dose intervals of approximately 4 or approximately 12 weeks were pooled.

Points from the study as a whole: White British ancestry dominated among donors, who included more females, and clonal diversity was possibly underestimated. Spike regions recognized by vaccine-associated CD4 TCRs spanned the protein, led by 160-218 and 743-854.

The protocol was immunoSEQ multiplex PCR, while the TCRdb copy is restricted to in-frame clones and leaves out a portion. The sample has 150,000 or so clones, 70% to 90% seen once. V lost 8 bases and J 8 bases, leaving 13 bases between the germline ends. The CDR3 length is 13 residues. The germline gives CDR1 MGHDK, CDR2 SYGVNS. The chain recombines TRBV25-1 with TRBJ2-6; D remains ambiguous. The TCR was taken from an adult in good health. The material was peripheral blood, obtained on day 0 of AZD1222 vaccination. The chain's CDR3 is CASRAGPTNVLTF. The DNA for the CDR3 is TGTGCCAGCCGAGCAGGACCTACCAACGTCCTGACTTTC.